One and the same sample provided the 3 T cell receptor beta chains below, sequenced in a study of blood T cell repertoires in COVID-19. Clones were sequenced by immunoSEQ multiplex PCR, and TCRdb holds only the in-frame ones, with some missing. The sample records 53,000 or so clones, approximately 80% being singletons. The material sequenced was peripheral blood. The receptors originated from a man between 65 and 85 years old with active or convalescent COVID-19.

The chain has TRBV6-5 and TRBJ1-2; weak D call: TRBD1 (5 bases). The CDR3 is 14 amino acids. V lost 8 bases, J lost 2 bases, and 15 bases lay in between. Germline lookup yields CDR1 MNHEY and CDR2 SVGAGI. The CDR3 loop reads CASAKGPENYGYTF. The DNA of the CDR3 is TGTGCCAGCGCTAAGGGGCCGGAGAACTATGGCTACACCTTC.

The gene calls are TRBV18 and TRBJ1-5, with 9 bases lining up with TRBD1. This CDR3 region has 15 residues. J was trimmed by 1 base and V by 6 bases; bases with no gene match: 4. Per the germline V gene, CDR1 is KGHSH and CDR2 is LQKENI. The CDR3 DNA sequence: TGTGCCAGCTCGCGACAGGGGGAGAGCAATCAGCCCCAGCATTTT. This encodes CASSRQGESNQPQHF.

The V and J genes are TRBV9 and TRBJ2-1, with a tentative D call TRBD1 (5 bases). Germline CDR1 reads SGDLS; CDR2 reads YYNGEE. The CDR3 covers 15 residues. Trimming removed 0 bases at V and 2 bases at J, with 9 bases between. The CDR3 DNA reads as TGTGCCAGCAGCGTAGTAGAGACAGCCTACAATGAGCAGTTCTTC. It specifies CASSVVETAYNEQFF.